This TCR beta chain was sequenced for a study of glioma-infiltrating T cells after dendritic cell vaccination. Study context: Autologous tumor lysate-pulsed dendritic cell vaccination was given between the early 2000s and the early 2010s.

Here immunoSEQ multiplex PCR was the method, and the copy in TCRdb shows in-frame clones only, minus some. Here the sample spans about 95,000 clones, over 65% being singletons. Germline CDR1 and CDR2: SQVTM and ANQGSEA. The J segment lost 2 bases and the V segment lost 7 bases, leaving 1 base of the junction unmatched. The CDR3 covers 11 residues. This material consisted of blood, taken before dendritic cell vaccination. This TCR was recovered from a human donor with glioblastoma. The rearrangement joins TRBV29-1 to TRBJ1-2; 7 nucleotides line up with TRBD1. The CDR3 spells CSAGQNYGYTF. CDR3 DNA: TGCAGCGCGGGACAGAACTATGGCTACACCTTC.